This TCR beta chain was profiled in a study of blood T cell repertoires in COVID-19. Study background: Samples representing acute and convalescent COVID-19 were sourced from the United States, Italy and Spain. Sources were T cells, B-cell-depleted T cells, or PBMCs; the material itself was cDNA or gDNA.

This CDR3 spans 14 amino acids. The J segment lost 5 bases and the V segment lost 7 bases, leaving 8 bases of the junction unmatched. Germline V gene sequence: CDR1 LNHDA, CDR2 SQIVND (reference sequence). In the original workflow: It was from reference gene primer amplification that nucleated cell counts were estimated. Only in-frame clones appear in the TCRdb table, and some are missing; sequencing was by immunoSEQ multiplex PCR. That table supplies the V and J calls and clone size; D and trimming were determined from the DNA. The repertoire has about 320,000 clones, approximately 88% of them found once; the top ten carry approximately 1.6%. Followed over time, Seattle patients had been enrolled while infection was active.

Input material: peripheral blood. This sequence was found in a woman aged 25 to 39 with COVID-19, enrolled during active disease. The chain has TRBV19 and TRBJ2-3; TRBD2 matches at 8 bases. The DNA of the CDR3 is TGTGCCAGTACCACCAGCGGGGGCCAAGATACGCAGTATTTT. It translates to CASTTSGGQDTQYF.